This T cell receptor beta chain was sequenced for a study of cytomegalovirus exposure and HLA in healthy donors. V lost 2 bases and J lost 7, with 15 bases in between. Germline-derived CDR1 and CDR2 are MGHRA and YSYEKL. This CDR3 is built from 15 residues. This clone has just one count. Researchers ran the PCR with 60 Vbeta and 13 Jbeta primers. Clones were read by immunoSEQ multiplex PCR, and TCRdb kept only the in-frame ones, dropping some. Of 140,000 to 150,000 clones in the sample, around 84% were seen once. Sequenced: PBMCs. The chain joins TRBV4-1 to TRBJ1-5, with D unresolved. The sequence came from a man in his forties in good health and CMV-seropositive. The CDR3 region is CASSQPSAEGQPQHF. The CDR3 DNA reads TGCGCCAGCAGCCAACCTTCGGCGGAGGGACAGCCCCAGCATTTT.